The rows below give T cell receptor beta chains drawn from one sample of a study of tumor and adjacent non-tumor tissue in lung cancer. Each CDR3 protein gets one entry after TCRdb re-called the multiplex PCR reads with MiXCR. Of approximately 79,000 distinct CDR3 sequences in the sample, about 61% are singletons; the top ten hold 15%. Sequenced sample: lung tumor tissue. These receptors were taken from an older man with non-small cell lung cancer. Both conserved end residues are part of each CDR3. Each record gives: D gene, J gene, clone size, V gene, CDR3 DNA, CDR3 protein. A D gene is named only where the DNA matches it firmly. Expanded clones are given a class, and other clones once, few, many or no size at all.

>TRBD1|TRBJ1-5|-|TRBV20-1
TGCAGTGCCAAGGACAGGGGTGTCCCTCAGCCCCAGCATTTT
CSAKDRGVPQPQHF
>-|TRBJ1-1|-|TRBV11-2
TGTGCCGGCAGCAGCAGGGGTTATACTGAAGCTTTCTTT
CAGSSRGYTEAFF
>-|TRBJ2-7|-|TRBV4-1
TGCGCCAGCAGCCCTTTAGGCAGGGGCCCATACGAGCAGAACTTC
CASSPLGRGPYEQNF
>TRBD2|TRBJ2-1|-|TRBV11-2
TGTGCCAGCACCCCAGCGCGGGGGGGGTACAATGAGCAGTTCTTC
CASTPARGGYNEQFF
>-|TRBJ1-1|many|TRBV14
TGTGCCAGCAGCCAAGCTCTCCGGGGGAACACTGAAGCTTTCTTT
CASSQALRGNTEAFF
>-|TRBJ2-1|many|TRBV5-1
TGCGCCAGCAGCTTGGCTCAATGGGATGAGCAGTTCTTC
CASSLAQWDEQFF
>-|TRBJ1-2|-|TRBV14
TGTACCCGGAGCCAAGATCTGGCAGTCAACTATGGTTACGCCTTC
CTRSQDLAVNYGYAF
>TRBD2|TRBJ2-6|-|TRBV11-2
TGTGCCTGCAGCTCCCCGGGGGGAAGATGGGACTCTGGGACCAACGTCCTGACTTTC
CACSSPGGRWDSGTNVLTF
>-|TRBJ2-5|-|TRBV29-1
TGCGGCGGAAACGGGGGCCCGTACCAAAAGACCCAGTACTTC
CGGNGGPYQKTQYF
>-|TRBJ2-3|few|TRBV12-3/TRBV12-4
TGTGCCAGCAGTTTGCATGGGACAGATACGCAGTATTTT
CASSLHGTDTQYF
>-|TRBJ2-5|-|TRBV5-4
TGTGCCAGCATCTGCCAGGAAGAGACCCAGTACTTC
CASICQEETQYF
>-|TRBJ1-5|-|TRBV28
TGTGCCAGCGGAGAGCCAGGGCTTTTCAATCAGCTCCAGCATTTT
CASGEPGLFNQLQHF
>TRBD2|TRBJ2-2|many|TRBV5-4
TGTGCCAGCAGACCAGGACTAGCGGGAGGTCGGAGCACCGGGGAGCTGTTTTTT
CASRPGLAGGRSTGELFF
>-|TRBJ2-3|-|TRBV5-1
TGCCCCAGCAGCACAGCAGACCCTGTTGATACGCAGTATTTT
CPSSTADPVDTQYF
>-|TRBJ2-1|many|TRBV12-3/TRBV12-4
TGTGCCAGCAGTAGGGGGCCGGGGGGGGGAGGATCGTACAATGAGCAGTTCTTC
CASSRGPGGGGSYNEQFF
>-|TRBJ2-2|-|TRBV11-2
TGTGCCAGCAACTCTGGAAGGGGGAAGAACACCGGGGAGCTGTTTTTT
CASNSGRGKNTGELFF
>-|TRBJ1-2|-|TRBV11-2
TGTGCCAGCAGCTTAGATACAATCGAGAGGGCGAAAATCACCTTC
CASSLDTIERAKITF
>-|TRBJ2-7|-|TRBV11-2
TGTGTCAGCAGCATTACAGGGCTAGGTGTCTACGAGCAGTACTTC
CVSSITGLGVYEQYF
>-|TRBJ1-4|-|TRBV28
TGTGCCAGCAGCTCCGGGACGAGGGAAAAACTGTTTTTT
CASSSGTREKLFF
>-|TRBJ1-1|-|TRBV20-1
TGCAGTGCTATTGACAGGCCCCGAGCTTTCTTT
CSAIDRPRAFF
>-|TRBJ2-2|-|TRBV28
TGTGCCAGCAGTACGAAGACGAGGGGCACCGGGGTGCTGTTTTTT
CASSTKTRGTGVLFF
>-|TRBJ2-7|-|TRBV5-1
TGCGCCAGCTCGGCTAGCGCCACCGCCTACGAGCAGTACTTC
CASSASATAYEQYF
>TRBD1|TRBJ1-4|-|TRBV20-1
TGCAGTGCTAGACCTACAGGGGTTTGGACTAATGAGAAACTGTTTTTT
CSARPTGVWTNEKLFF
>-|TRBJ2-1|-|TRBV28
TGTGCCAGCAGATTCAGGGCAACCTACAATGAGCACTTCTTC
CASRFRATYNEHFF
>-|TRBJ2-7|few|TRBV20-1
TGCAGTGCTAGGGGGGATTCCTACGAGCAGTACTTC
CSARGDSYEQYF
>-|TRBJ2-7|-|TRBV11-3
TGTGCAAGCACCTCGGGGACCATCCGGGAGCAGTACTTC
CASTSGTIREQYF
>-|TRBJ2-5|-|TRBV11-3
TGTGCCAGCAGCATGTCCCGAGGGTCCCAAGAGACCCAGTACTTC
CASSMSRGSQETQYF
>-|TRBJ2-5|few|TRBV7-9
TGTGCCAGCAGCTCCAGGAGAACGGGCGAGACCCAGTACTTC
CASSSRRTGETQYF
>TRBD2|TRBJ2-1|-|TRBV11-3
TGTGCCAGCAGCCCAAGAACGGGAGGGCCTATACTGGGGCAGTTCTTC
CASSPRTGGPILGQFF
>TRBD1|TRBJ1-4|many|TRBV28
TGTGCCAGCAGAACCGGGACAGGGATAAAAGAAAAACTGTTTTTT
CASRTGTGIKEKLFF
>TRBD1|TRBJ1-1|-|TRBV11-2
TGTGCCAGCAGCCATCCGACAGGGACAAATGAAGCTTTCTTT
CASSHPTGTNEAFF
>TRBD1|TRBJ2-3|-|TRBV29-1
TGCAGCGTGAGACAGGGAGTGAGCACCAGAGGTTTGATCGGAACAGATAAGCAGTATTTT
CSVRQGVSTRGLIGTDKQYF
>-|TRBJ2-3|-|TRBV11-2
TGTGCCTGCAGCTTAGCTGGGGGCGCGCCAGATACGCGGTATTTT
CACSLAGGAPDTRYF
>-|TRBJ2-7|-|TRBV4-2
TGCGTCAGCAGCCATGTTCTCAGGGGCGAGCAGTACTTC
CVSSHVLRGEQYF
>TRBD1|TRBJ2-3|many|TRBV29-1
TGCAGCGTTGATCTTCCGGGACAGGGGGAAATCGATACGCAGTATTTT
CSVDLPGQGEIDTQYF
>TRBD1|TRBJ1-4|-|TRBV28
TGTACCAGCAGTTGGACAGGGGGCGATGAAAAACTGTTTTTT
CTSSWTGGDEKLFF
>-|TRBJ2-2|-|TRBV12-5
TGTGCTAGTGCTCGGACTACCACCGATGAGCTGTTTTTT
CASARTTTDELFF
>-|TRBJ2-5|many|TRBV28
TGTGCCAGCAGTTTATGGGACACAAAAGAGACCCAGTACTTC
CASSLWDTKETQYF
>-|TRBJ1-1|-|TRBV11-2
TGTCCCAGCAGGTTAGATCCGGGCTCTAAAGAAGTTTTCTTT
CPSRLDPGSKEVFF
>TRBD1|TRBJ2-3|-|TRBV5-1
TGCGCCAGCAGGACGGGACAGACCATAGATACGCAGTATTTT
CASRTGQTIDTQYF
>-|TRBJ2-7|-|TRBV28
TGTGCCAGCAGTTTATTGATGGTGCCCTACGAGCAGTACTTC
CASSLLMVPYEQYF
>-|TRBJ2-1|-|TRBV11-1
TGTGTCAGCAGCCCCGGGGTTGGGCTGCCTTACAATGAGCAGTTCTTC
CVSSPGVGLPYNEQFF
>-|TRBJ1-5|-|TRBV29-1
TGCAGCGTGGGTCAAACTAGCGGGAGTACCACAGATACGCAGCATTTT
CSVGQTSGSTTDTQHF
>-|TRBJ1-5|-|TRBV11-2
TGTGCCAGTAGCTTTTCAAGGGACTGTTGGCAGCCCCAGCATTTT
CASSFSRDCWQPQHF
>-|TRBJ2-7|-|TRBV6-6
TGTGCCAGCAGTTGTGGAGCTAGTGGGGCAAACTTC
CASSCGASGANF